This is a list of T cell receptor beta chains from one sample in a study of patients and donors after allogeneic stem cell transplantation. In TCRdb, the RT-PCR reads were re-called with MiXCR into one record per CDR3 protein. The profile shows over 150,000 distinct CDR3 sequences, around 30% of them singletons. Sequenced input: blood, either unsorted or a sorted T cell fraction (not recorded which). The receptors were gathered from a human donor who was either an allogeneic HSCT recipient or a stem cell or donor lymphocyte infusion donor (not recorded which). It is not recorded whose cells these are; they may come from a transplant donor. The CDR3 runs from the conserved cysteine through the conserved F or W. Each record gives: J gene, clone size, V gene, D gene, CDR3 DNA, CDR3 protein. The D gene is left open where the match is weak. Where a row states a size, it is once, few, many or the class of an expanded clone; other rows omit it.

TRBJ1-2 . TRBV6-5 TRBD1 TGTGCCAGCAGTTACTCCGCAAACCCCGGACAGGTGGCCGGCTACACCTTC CASSYSANPGQVAGYTF
TRBJ2-5 few TRBV5-8 TRBD2 TGTGCCAGCAGCTTGGAGGTAGCGGGAGTAGAGACCCAGTACTTC CASSLEVAGVETQYF
TRBJ2-1 . TRBV10-3 TRBD1 TGTGCCATCGGACAGGGTGTCAATGAGCAGTTCTTC CAIGQGVNEQFF
TRBJ2-5 . TRBV7-2 . TGTGCCAGCAGCTTAGCCCCCGGAGGCGCGAAGACCCAGTACTTC CASSLAPGGAKTQYF
TRBJ1-5 . TRBV7-2 . TGTGCCAGCAGCTTAGAATCGGCTCAGCCCCAGCATTTT CASSLESAQPQHF
TRBJ2-3 few TRBV5-5 TRBD2 TGTGCCAGCAGCCAAGCGGGAGAAGGATATACGCAGTATTTT CASSQAGEGYTQYF
TRBJ2-3 . TRBV6-2/TRBV6-3 TRBD2 TGTGCCAGCAGTCTCTGGGAGGGAGGGCCTGGTGATACGCAGTATTTT CASSLWEGGPGDTQYF
TRBJ2-2 . TRBV6-5 . TGTGCCAGCAGTAGTAGTTACACCGGGGAGCTGTTTTTT CASSSSYTGELFF
TRBJ1-1 few TRBV2 . TGTGCCAGCATCGGAACAGTTGAAGCTTTCTTT CASIGTVEAFF
TRBJ2-1 . TRBV7-3 . TGTGCCAGCAGCTTATCGACTGGACGGGAGCAGTTCTTC CASSLSTGREQFF
TRBJ2-5 few TRBV29-1 . TGCAGCGTTGTGTACTACCCTCAAGAGACCCAGTACTTC CSVVYYPQETQYF
TRBJ1-6 . TRBV2 . TGTGCCAGCAGGGAACGGAACAGTTCACCCCTCCACTTT CASRERNSSPLHF
TRBJ1-5 . TRBV2 . TGTGCCAGCAGTGAAGGGCAGAGGATAGGGCCCCAGCATTTT CASSEGQRIGPQHF
TRBJ1-5 few TRBV10-3 TRBD1 TGTGCCATCGGGGGACAGGGGAGTCAGCCCCAGCATTTT CAIGGQGSQPQHF
TRBJ1-3 few TRBV18 . TGTGCCACACAGTTGCCCTCTGGAAACACCATATATTTT CATQLPSGNTIYF
TRBJ2-7 . TRBV18 . TGTGCCAGCTCCCCAACAGGACCAAGCTCCTACGAGCAGTACTTC CASSPTGPSSYEQYF
TRBJ1-1 few TRBV30 . TGTGCCTGGAGTGTACACCTCCCTGGCACTGAAGCTTTCTTT CAWSVHLPGTEAFF
TRBJ2-3 . TRBV14 . TGTGCCAGCAGCCAAGAAATCGCTGTCACAGATACGCAGTATTTT CASSQEIAVTDTQYF
TRBJ2-7 . TRBV20-1 TRBD2 TGCAGTGCTATTAAGCGGGAGTCGTACTACGAGCAGTACTTC CSAIKRESYYEQYF
TRBJ1-1 many TRBV20-1 . TGCAGTGCTAGGGACGGCGTTCGAACTGAAGCTTTCTTT CSARDGVRTEAFF
TRBJ2-7 . TRBV4-3 . TGCGCCAGCAGCCAAGATATGGGACGGCAGTACTTC CASSQDMGRQYF
TRBJ2-5 few TRBV4-2 . TGTGCCAGCACCTCCGAAGGGAAAACCCAGTACTTC CASTSEGKTQYF
TRBJ1-6 few TRBV10-3 . TGTGCCATCAGTGAGAGGGTGACGGATTCACCCCTCCACTTT CAISERVTDSPLHF
TRBJ2-3 . TRBV12-3/TRBV12-4 TRBD2 TGTGCCAGCAGTTTAGGGACTAGCTTGGCAGATACGCAGTATTTT CASSLGTSLADTQYF
TRBJ2-7 . TRBV27 TRBD2 TGTGCCAGCAGTATCCGCGGGAGTCCCTACGAGCAGTACTTC CASSIRGSPYEQYF
TRBJ2-3 few TRBV9 . TGTGCCAGCAGCGTAACGCCCGGGGATACGCAGTATTTT CASSVTPGDTQYF
TRBJ2-7 . TRBV20-1 . TGCAGTGCTCCCGTCTACGAGCAGTACTTC CSAPVYEQYF
TRBJ2-3 . TRBV5-1 TRBD2 TGCGCCAGCAGCTCGTCGAGCGGGACCACAGATACGCAGTATTTT CASSSSSGTTDTQYF
TRBJ1-2 . TRBV24-1 TRBD1 TGTGCCACCACCGGAGCTCCAGGGGGAGGGTCGGTTGGCTACACCTTC CATTGAPGGGSVGYTF
TRBJ2-1 few TRBV20-1 TRBD2 TGCAGTGCCGGGCGGGAGGGCCGGAAGTTCTTC CSAGREGRKFF
TRBJ2-1 . TRBV10-2 TRBD2 TGCGCCAGCAGTGATAGGACTAGCAGTAGTGAGCAGTTCTTC CASSDRTSSSEQFF
TRBJ2-7 . TRBV14 TRBD2 TGTGCCAGCGGGCCAGCGGGATCCTACTACGAGCAGTACTTC CASGPAGSYYEQYF
TRBJ2-1 few TRBV5-1 . TGCGCCAGCAGCTTGGCCGAAGGGACGGCCTACAATGAGCAGTTCTTC CASSLAEGTAYNEQFF
TRBJ2-1 . TRBV5-1 TRBD2 TGCGCCAGCAGCTCCAGCGGGATGGGTGAGCAGTTCTTC CASSSSGMGEQFF
TRBJ1-2 . TRBV7-2 . TGTGCCAGCAGCCCCCAATCTTCAGGCTTATGGGGCTACACCTTC CASSPQSSGLWGYTF
TRBJ2-7 few TRBV27 . TGTGCCAGCAGTTTCCAGGGCGGCTACGAGCAGTACTTC CASSFQGGYEQYF
TRBJ2-1 few TRBV7-3 . TGTGCCACCAGTCCCGGAGTAACCTTGGGTAATGAGCAGTTCTTC CATSPGVTLGNEQFF
TRBJ2-7 . TRBV6-2/TRBV6-3 . TGTGCCAGCAGCTCCTTGGGCGTATTCCCCTACGAGCAGTACTTC CASSSLGVFPYEQYF